The T cell receptor (beta chain) under discussion was sequenced for a study of OX40 agonist ivuxolimab in advanced cancers. The wider study: The patients received ivuxolimab by intravenous route every 2 weeks at 0.01 to 10 mg/kg. Patients undergoing dose escalation presented with hepatocellular carcinoma, melanoma, renal cell or head and neck cancer. Overall study results and limits: In the 0.1-3.0 mg/kg groups, partial responders showed among the lowest expansion. More expanded clones were found, on average, in CD8+ than in CD4+ T cells.

Worth noting for this clone: Its target is unknown.

Sequencing was performed with immunoSEQ multiplex PCR; in TCRdb, only in-frame clones are kept and a portion is missing. The sample records some 62,000 clones, around four fifths being singletons. Trimming left V 2 bases short and J 1 base short, with 15 bases between. Looked up from germline, CDR1 is LGHNA and CDR2 is YSLEER. The CDR3 totals 16 residues. The receptor was isolated from an adult with an advanced solid tumor such as melanoma, head and neck, liver or kidney cancer. The sequencing used CD4+ or CD8+ T cells sorted from blood, collected in a trial of the OX40 agonist ivuxolimab. V gene TRBV4-3 combines with J gene TRBJ2-7; D is undetermined. The CDR3 DNA reads TGCGCCAGCAGCCAAAATACCCAGACGGTTTCCTACGAGCAGTACTTC. Translated, it gives CASSQNTQTVSYEQYF.